This T cell receptor beta chain appears in the sequencing data of a study of T cell responses to AZD1222 COVID-19 vaccine (TCRdb year 2021). With respect to the entire study: AZD1222 recipients given second doses at about 4 weeks or at about 12 weeks were pooled, since spike-specific TCR depth and breadth were not found to differ between the two schedules. A total of under 250 trial participants underwent TCR sequencing, of whom around 210 had received two doses of AZD1222 and some 26 had received two doses of the MenACWY control vaccine. Enrollment into the trials was organized by age into subgroups of 18-55, 56-69 and 70-plus years, and those subgroups contained roughly 140, 27 and 60 TCR-sequenced participants, respectively.

The CDR3 regions of human TCRbeta chains were analyzed by immunosequencing. Processing in the source paper ran as follows. TCRs in the repertoires were matched against a reference library of SARS-CoV-2-specific TCRs that had been generated with the MIRA antigen-specificity platform. Breadth was defined as the fraction of unique TCRs that were SARS-CoV-2-associated, and depth was defined as the fraction of total T cells that were SARS-CoV-2-associated. Using the MIRA data, each spike-specific TCR was assigned both to the spike region to which the TCR was reactive and to a CD4 or CD8 class. Log10-transformed breadth and depth values were compared by one-way ANOVA with Sidak's multiple comparisons tests. The table comes from immuneACCESS by way of TCRdb, which keeps in-frame sequences with V and J called. Part of the clones is missing from these tables; in studies checked, under half for an unresolved V gene and the rest for unknown reasons. V and J calls and clone size follow that table, whereas D and trimming were derived from the DNA. The sample records roughly 81,000 clones, 65% to 90% of which are singletons. The ten largest clones represent around 8% of the sample.

Overall study outcomes, separate from this receptor: Participants were mostly white British, with more females than males. The authors suggested clonal diversity may have been underestimated. In the small 56-69-year group, the increase in depth fell short of significance, most likely because of low power. Because no day 14 peak-response samples were available, the repertoires could be characterized only after the peak T cell response. Vaccine-associated CD4 TCRs spanned the whole spike protein, with dominant responses in regions 160-218 and 743-854. A significant rise in spike-specific TCR breadth and depth was observed after two AZD1222 doses relative to day 0 and relative to MenACWY recipients. Conclusions about previously exposed vaccinees are limited, since just 6 or 7 AZD1222 recipients were seropositive for SARS-CoV-2 at baseline. Reportedly, almost half of the unique spike-specific TCRs recognized epitopes lying outside the regions that are mutated in the B.1.351 and B.1.1.7 variants.

This clone was counted only a few times. This clone's antigen is unknown. Qualities for individual bases were not recorded, and no much larger clone is one base off. Explained via the paper, the time point label denotes: baseline before first vaccination. Vaccinee samples were obtained from the UK trials COV001 and COV002, which included a single-blind randomized controlled phase 2/3 trial of AZD1222 (ChAdOx1 nCoV-19) in healthy adults. For TCRbeta chain sequencing, PBMC samples were collected from trial participants at day 0 and at day 28 after the second dose. This material consisted of peripheral blood, taken on day 0 of AZD1222 vaccination. The origin of this receptor is an adult in good health.

DNA sequence: TGTGCCAGCAGTCCCTGGACAGGGGGCCACGAGCAGTACTTC. Translated, this is CASSPWTGGHEQYF. This chain joins TRBV6-5 to TRBJ2-7, and 11 junction bases match TRBD1. From the cysteine through the phenylalanine, the CDR3 covers 14 amino acids. Of all the DNA, just the CDR3 is kept, 42 bases in frame from base 1. CDR1 and CDR2, looked up from the germline V gene, are MNHEY and SVGAGI. The germline V and J ends show losses of 5 bases and 5 bases respectively, and no gene match explains 5 bases of the junction.